A single T cell receptor (beta chain) is shown here with its context. CDR1 and CDR2 from the germline V gene are SQVTM and ANQGSEA. The CDR3 length is 14 residues. V lost 4 bases to trimming and J lost 2 bases, with 14 bases between them. The source of the sample is a study of T-cell reconstitution after alpha-beta-depleted transplantation in children. Using unique molecular identifiers, the investigators prepared the TCRbeta library. TCRdb called the PCR reads again in MiXCR, with one record for every CDR3 protein. Here the sample spans about 130,000 distinct CDR3 sequences, around a tenth being singletons.

The sequence was obtained from a girl under three years old who had a stem cell transplant for combined immunodeficiency, so the T cells may come from the graft donor. This sequence joins TRBV29-1 and TRBJ2-5; D may match TRBD1 or TRBD2 (6 bases each). The material was PBMCs, mostly from graft donor cells, obtained 180 days after TCRalphabeta/CD19-depleted stem cell transplant. This CDR3 is CSVVRRGAQETQYF. The DNA for the CDR3 is TGCAGCGTTGTCAGGAGGGGGGCACAAGAGACCCAGTACTTC.